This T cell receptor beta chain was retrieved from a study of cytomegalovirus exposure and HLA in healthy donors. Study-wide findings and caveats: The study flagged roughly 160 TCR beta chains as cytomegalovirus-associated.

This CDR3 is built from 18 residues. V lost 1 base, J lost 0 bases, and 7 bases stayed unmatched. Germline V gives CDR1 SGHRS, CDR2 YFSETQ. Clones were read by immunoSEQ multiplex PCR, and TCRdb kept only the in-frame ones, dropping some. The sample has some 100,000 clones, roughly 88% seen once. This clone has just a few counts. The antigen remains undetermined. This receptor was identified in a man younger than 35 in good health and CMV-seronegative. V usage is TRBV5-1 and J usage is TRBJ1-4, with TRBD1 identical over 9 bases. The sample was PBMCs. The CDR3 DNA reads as TGCGCCAGCAGCTTGAAGGGACAGGGCCTTTCAACTAATGAAAAACTGTTTTTT. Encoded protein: CASSLKGQGLSTNEKLFF.